These 3 T cell receptor beta chains originate from one sample sequenced in a study of identical twins. Via MiXCR, TCRdb re-called the 5' RACE reads, giving one row per CDR3 protein. Of 1.5 million to 2 million distinct CDR3 sequences in the sample, around a third are singletons; the top ten hold about 0.27%. Input material: cord blood. These TCRs come from a newborn girl in good health.

This clonotype was seen only a few times. The chain links TRBV20-1 to TRBJ1-2, with D maybe TRBD1 (5 bases). In germline, CDR1 is DFQATT, CDR2 SNEGSKA (reference sequence). CDR3 length: 13 residues. V was shortened by 0 bases and J by 4 bases, with 9 bases between the two germline ends. The CDR3 loop reads CSARDPGVYGYTF. The CDR3 nucleotides are TGCAGTGCTAGAGATCCGGGGGTCTATGGCTACACCTTC.

The rearrangement joins TRBV7-2 to TRBJ1-1, with D unresolved. Trimming removed 4 bases at V and 5 bases at J, with 8 bases between. This CDR3 spans 12 amino acids. Germline loops: CDR1 SGHTA, CDR2 FQGNSA. CDR3 amino acids: CASSSRVTEAFF. The CDR3 coding sequence is TGTGCCAGCAGCTCGCGGGTGACTGAAGCTTTCTTT.

The chain has TRBV21-1 and TRBJ2-4; the table gives TRBD1 as D, unverified against the DNA. TRBV21-1 represents a pseudogene. CDR3 length: 21 amino acids. CDR3 bases: TGTGCCAGCAGCAAACAAACTACAGGGGGCTGGGTGGGACGGCCCAAAAACATTCAGTACTTC. It is translated as CASSKQTTGGWVGRPKNIQYF.